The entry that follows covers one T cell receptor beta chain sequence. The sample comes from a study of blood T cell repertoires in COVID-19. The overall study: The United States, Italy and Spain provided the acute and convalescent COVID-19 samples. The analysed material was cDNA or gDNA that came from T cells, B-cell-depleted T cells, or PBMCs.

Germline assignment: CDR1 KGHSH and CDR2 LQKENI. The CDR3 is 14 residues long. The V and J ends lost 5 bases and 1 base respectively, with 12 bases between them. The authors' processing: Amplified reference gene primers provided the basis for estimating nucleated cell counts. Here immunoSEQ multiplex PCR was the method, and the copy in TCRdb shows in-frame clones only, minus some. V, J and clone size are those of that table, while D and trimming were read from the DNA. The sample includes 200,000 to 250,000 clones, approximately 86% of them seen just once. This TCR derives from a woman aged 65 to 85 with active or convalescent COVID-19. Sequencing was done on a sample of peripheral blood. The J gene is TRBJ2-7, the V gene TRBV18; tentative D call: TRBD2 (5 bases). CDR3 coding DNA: TGTGCCAGCTCAGAAGGGTCGGGGTCCTACGAGCAGTACTTC. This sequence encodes CASSEGSGSYEQYF.